The 11 T cell receptor beta chains below were found in one sample sequenced in a study of T cell responses to AZD1222 COVID-19 vaccine. Repertoires were generated with immunoSEQ multiplex PCR, while TCRdb's copy carries only in-frame clones and drops some. Of tens of thousands of clones listed, roughly 92% are singletons. The sequenced sample was peripheral blood, obtained 28 days after the second AZD1222 dose. The receptors were sampled from an adult who received the AZD1222 COVID-19 vaccine.

The count of this clone is one. This chain connects TRBV5-1 to TRBJ2-5; 9 bases are shared with TRBD2. The CDR3 is 15 amino acids. Germline CDR1 reads SGHRS; CDR2 reads YFSETQ. Losses at the gene ends were 0 bases for V and 2 bases for J; bases not matched to a gene: 2. The CDR3, as DNA: TGCGCCAGCAGCTTGGGCAGCGGGGGGCAAGAGACCCAGTACTTC. The encoded protein is CASSLGSGGQETQYF. Based on the CDR3 plus reference TRBV5-1 and TRBJ2-5, the full variable domain is KAGVTQTPRYLIKTRGQQVTLSCSPISGHRSVSWYQQTPGQGLQFLFEYFSETQRNKGNFPGRFSGRQFSNSRSEMNVSTLELGDSALYLCASSLGSGGQETQYFGPGTRLLVL.

The chain is built from TRBV4-2 and TRBJ1-2, with D possibly TRBD1 on 5 matching bases. Trimming shortened V by 0 bases and J by 8 bases, and 16 bases separated the two germline ends. The CDR3 extends over 15 amino acids. Per the germline V gene, CDR1 is LGHNA and CDR2 is YNFKEQ. The CDR3 loop is CASSQDQGRSDGYTF. CDR3 nucleotide sequence: TGTGCCAGCAGCCAAGATCAGGGCAGGAGCGACGGCTACACCTTC.

The gene calls are TRBV19 and TRBJ2-1; 14 nucleotides match TRBD2. Trimming took 5 bases from V and 10 from J; bases not matched to a gene: 10. The CDR3 runs to 16 residues. The germline CDR1 and CDR2 sequences are LNHDA and SQIVND (reference sequence). The CDR3 protein is CASSPPGLAGVGEQFF. The CDR3 region has the DNA TGTGCCAGTAGTCCACCGGGACTAGCGGGGGTAGGGGAGCAGTTCTTC.

The chain has TRBV6-2 or TRBV6-3 and TRBJ1-6; no clear D. The germline gives CDR1 MNHEY, CDR2 SVGEGT. The CDR3 has 13 amino acids. Deletions cut 4 bases from V and 4 bases from J, with 5 bases between. The CDR3 DNA sequence: TGTGCCAGCAGTTGGGTTTATAATTCACCCCTCCACTTT. Encoded protein: CASSWVYNSPLHF.

The V and J genes are TRBV19 and TRBJ2-7; possible D gene TRBD2, 6 bases. Trimming left V 3 bases short and J 7 bases short, with 13 bases between. Germline CDR1 is LNHDA and CDR2 is SQIVND (reference sequence). The CDR3 sequence is 13 residues long. The CDR3 DNA is TGTGCCAGTAGTATGGGGGGATTTGTGGAGCAGTACTTC. Translation gives CASSMGGFVEQYF.

The V and J genes are TRBV5-4 and TRBJ1-4, with unresolved D. The CDR3 has 15 residues. V was cut by 1 base and J by 8 bases, with 15 bases left in between. The V gene's germline CDR1 is SGHNT and CDR2 YYREEE (reference sequence). In DNA form, the CDR3 reads TGTGCCAGCAGCTTGAACGAAGGTGGAGGGGAAAAACTGTTTTTT. This gives the protein CASSLNEGGGEKLFF.

This rearrangement joins TRBV6-5 to TRBJ1-1, with unresolved D. CDR3 length: 13 residues. V lost 0 bases, J lost 1 base, and 3 bases lay in between. Looked up from germline, CDR1 is MNHEY and CDR2 is SVGAGI. CDR3 residues: CASSYSKNTEAFF. CDR3 sequence (DNA): TGTGCCAGCAGTTACTCGAAGAACACTGAAGCTTTCTTT.

The rearrangement uses TRBV18 and TRBJ2-6, with no clear D. The CDR3 length is 19 residues. Germline values: CDR1 KGHSH, CDR2 LQKENI. The V end lost 2 bases, the J end lost 0 bases, and 17 bases lay between the germline ends. CDR3 nucleotide sequence: TGTGCCAGCTCACCAAAAGATCAAACAGCACACTCTGGGGCCAACGTCCTGACTTTC. This sequence encodes CASSPKDQTAHSGANVLTF.

This sequence joins TRBV6-5 and TRBJ1-4; D possibly corresponds to TRBD1 (5 bases). This CDR3 region has 15 residues. Between the trimmed V and J ends, which lost 5 bases and 5 bases, there was a span of 15 bases. Germline V gene sequence: CDR1 MNHEY, CDR2 SVGAGI. The CDR3 is CASSQTGTGNEKLFF. The CDR3 nucleotides are TGTGCCAGCAGTCAAACCGGGACGGGGAATGAAAAACTGTTTTTT.

V and J are TRBV2 and TRBJ1-4, with a possible D match to TRBD1 (5 bases). This CDR3 spans 12 amino acids. V was shortened by 8 bases and J by 7 bases, with 11 bases between the two germline ends. Germline loops: CDR1 SNHLY, CDR2 FYNNEI. The CDR3 region is CASEQVGEKLFF. The CDR3 bases are TGTGCCAGCGAACAGGTCGGTGAAAAACTGTTTTTT.

The chain carries TRBV9 and TRBJ2-3; a possible D gene is TRBD2 (6 bases). Germline V gene sequence: CDR1 SGDLS, CDR2 YYNGEE. The V end was cut by 2 bases, the J end by 2 bases, with 15 bases between. The CDR3 totals 16 residues. CDR3 sequence reads: CASSVGIGGNTDTQYF. The CDR3 DNA follows: TGTGCCAGCAGCGTGGGGATCGGGGGAAACACAGATACGCAGTATTTT.